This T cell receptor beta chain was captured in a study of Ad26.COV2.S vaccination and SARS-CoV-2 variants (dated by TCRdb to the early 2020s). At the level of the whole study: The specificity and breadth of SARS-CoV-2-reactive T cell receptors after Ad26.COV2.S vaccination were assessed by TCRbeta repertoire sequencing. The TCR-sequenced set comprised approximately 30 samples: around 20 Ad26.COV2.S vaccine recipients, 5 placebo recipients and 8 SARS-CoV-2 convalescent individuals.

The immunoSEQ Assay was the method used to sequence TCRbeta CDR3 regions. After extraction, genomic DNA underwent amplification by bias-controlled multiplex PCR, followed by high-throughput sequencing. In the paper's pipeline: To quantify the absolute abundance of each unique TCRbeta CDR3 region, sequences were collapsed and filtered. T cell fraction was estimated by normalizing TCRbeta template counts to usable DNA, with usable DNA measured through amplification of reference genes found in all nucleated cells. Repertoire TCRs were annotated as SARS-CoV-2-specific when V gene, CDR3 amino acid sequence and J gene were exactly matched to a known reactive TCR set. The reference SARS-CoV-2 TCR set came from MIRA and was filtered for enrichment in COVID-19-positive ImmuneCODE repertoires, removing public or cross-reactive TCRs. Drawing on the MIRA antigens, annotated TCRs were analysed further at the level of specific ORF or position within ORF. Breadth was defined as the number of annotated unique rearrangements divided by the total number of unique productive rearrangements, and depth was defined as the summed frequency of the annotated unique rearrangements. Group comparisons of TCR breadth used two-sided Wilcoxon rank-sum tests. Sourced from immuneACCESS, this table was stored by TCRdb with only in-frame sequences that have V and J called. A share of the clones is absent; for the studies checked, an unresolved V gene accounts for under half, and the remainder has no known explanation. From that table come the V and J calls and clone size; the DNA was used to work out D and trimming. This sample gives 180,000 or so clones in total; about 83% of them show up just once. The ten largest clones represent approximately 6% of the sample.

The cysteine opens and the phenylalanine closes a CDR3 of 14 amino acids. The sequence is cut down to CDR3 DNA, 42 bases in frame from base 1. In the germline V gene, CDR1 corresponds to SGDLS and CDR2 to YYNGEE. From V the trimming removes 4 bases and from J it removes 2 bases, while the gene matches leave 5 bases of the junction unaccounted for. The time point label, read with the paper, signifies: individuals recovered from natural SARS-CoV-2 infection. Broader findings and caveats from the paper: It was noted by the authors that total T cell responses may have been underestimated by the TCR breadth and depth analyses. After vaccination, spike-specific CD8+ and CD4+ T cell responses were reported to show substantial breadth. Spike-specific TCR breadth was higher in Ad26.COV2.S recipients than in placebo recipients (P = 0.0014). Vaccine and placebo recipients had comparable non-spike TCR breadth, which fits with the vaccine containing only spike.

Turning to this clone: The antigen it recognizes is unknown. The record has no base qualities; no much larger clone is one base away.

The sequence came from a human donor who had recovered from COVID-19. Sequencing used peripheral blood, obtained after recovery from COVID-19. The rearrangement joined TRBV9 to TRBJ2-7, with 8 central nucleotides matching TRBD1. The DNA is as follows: TGTGCCAGCAGCCCTGGACAGGGTGCCTACGAGCAGTACTTC. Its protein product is CASSPGQGAYEQYF.